The rows below give T cell receptor beta chains drawn from one sample of a study of blood T cell repertoires in COVID-19. The method was immunoSEQ multiplex PCR; TCRdb's version includes in-frame clones alone and lacks a portion of them. The sample shows over 130,000 clones, approximately 78% of them seen only once. The sequenced material came from peripheral blood. The source is a woman of 80 years or more with acute or convalescent COVID-19. The CDR3 runs from the conserved cysteine through the conserved F or W. A D gene is named only where the DNA matches it firmly. Only part of the rows carry a size: once, few, many, or a class if the clone is expanded.

v_call	clone_size	j_call	d_call	cdr3_aa	cdr3_nt
TRBV6-5	-	TRBJ1-2	-	CASSYMPKRKPYGYTF	TGTGCCAGCAGTTACATGCCGAAGAGGAAACCCTATGGCTACACCTTC
TRBV5-4	-	TRBJ2-7	-	CASSDRGLDEQYF	TGTGCCAGCAGTGATCGGGGTTTGGACGAGCAGTACTTC
TRBV5-1	-	TRBJ1-2	-	CASSGQLTNYGYTF	TGCGCCAGCAGTGGACAACTTACTAACTATGGCTACACCTTC
TRBV6-2/TRBV6-3	-	TRBJ2-7	TRBD1	CASSYWDRDFVSYEQYF	TGTGCCAGCAGTTATTGGGACAGGGATTTCGTAAGCTACGAGCAGTACTTC
TRBV9	-	TRBJ2-5	-	CASSPVEGESWETQYF	TGTGCCAGCAGCCCCGTCGAAGGAGAGTCTTGGGAGACCCAGTACTTC
TRBV7-6	-	TRBJ1-1	-	CASSLSVPGATRIFF	TGTGCCAGCAGCTTAAGTGTACCAGGGGCCACCCGAATATTCTTT
TRBV28	-	TRBJ2-7	TRBD1	CASSSRTGGRAEQYF	TGTGCCAGCAGTTCGCGGACAGGGGGTCGGGCGGAGCAGTACTTC
TRBV14	-	TRBJ2-4	-	CASSQDNGNIQYF	TGTGCCAGCAGCCAAGATAACGGAAACATTCAGTACTTC
TRBV19	-	TRBJ1-1	-	CASSIEGGMDTEAFF	TGTGCCAGTAGTATAGAAGGAGGGATGGACACTGAAGCTTTCTTT
TRBV19	-	TRBJ2-5	TRBD2	CASTLGTSGKETQYF	TGTGCCAGTACCCTTGGGACTAGCGGAAAAGAGACCCAGTACTTC
TRBV15	-	TRBJ1-4	TRBD1	CATSRTGGYNEKLFF	TGTGCCACCAGCAGGACAGGGGGCTATAATGAAAAACTGTTTTTT
TRBV5-6	-	TRBJ2-7	TRBD2	CASSFGTSGVYEQYF	TGTGCCAGCAGCTTTGGGACTAGCGGGGTATACGAGCAGTACTTC
TRBV3-1/TRBV3-2	-	TRBJ2-3	-	CASHGRGDTQYF	TGTGCCTCTCACGGACGGGGGGATACGCAGTATTTT
TRBV7-2	-	TRBJ2-5	-	CASSLLLIAGETQYF	TGTGCCAGCAGCCTACTTTTGATAGCCGGGGAGACCCAGTACTTC
TRBV27	once	TRBJ2-7	TRBD1	CASSSIHRGVESEQYF	TGTGCCAGCAGTTCAATTCACAGGGGCGTTGAGAGCGAGCAGTACTTC
TRBV7-6	-	TRBJ2-3	-	CASSLQARDTQYF	TGTGCCAGCAGCCTCCAAGCGCGCGATACGCAGTATTTT
TRBV28	-	TRBJ2-1	TRBD1	CASSLGAGGAYNEQFF	TGTGCCAGCAGTTTAGGGGCAGGGGGCGCCTACAATGAGCAGTTCTTC
TRBV10-2	once	TRBJ1-1	TRBD1	CASSQGTERAFF	TGCGCCAGCAGTCAAGGGACAGAAAGAGCTTTCTTT
TRBV28	once	TRBJ2-4	-	CASRTLTPQKWYF	TGTGCCAGCAGAACATTGACACCTCAAAAATGGTACTTC
TRBV7-2	-	TRBJ1-2	-	CASSSPSRAGNYGYTF	TGTGCCAGCAGCTCGCCCTCCCGGGCGGGAAACTATGGCTACACCTTC
TRBV28	-	TRBJ2-7	-	CASSMRGRGSYEQYF	TGTGCCAGCAGTATGCGCGGTAGGGGGTCCTACGAGCAGTACTTC
TRBV11-2	-	TRBJ2-1	TRBD2	CASSLAGGRNEQFF	TGTGCCAGCAGCTTGGCGGGGGGGCGCAATGAGCAGTTCTTC
TRBV20-1	once	TRBJ1-1	-	CSARTTEWAFF	TGCAGTGCTAGAACAACCGAATGGGCTTTCTTT
TRBV28	-	TRBJ1-2	TRBD1	CASSLTQGAHGYTF	TGTGCCAGCAGTTTGACACAGGGGGCTCATGGCTACACCTTC
TRBV6-5	-	TRBJ1-2	-	CASSTWTAPYGYTF	TGTGCCAGCAGTACTTGGACAGCGCCCTATGGCTACACCTTC
TRBV20-1	-	TRBJ2-3	-	CSASDSGGGRDTQYF	TGCAGTGCTAGTGATTCTGGGGGAGGTCGAGATACGCAGTATTTT
TRBV6-5	-	TRBJ2-3	TRBD2	CASILAEISTDTQYF	TGTGCCAGCATACTAGCGGAGATTAGCACAGATACGCAGTATTTT
TRBV28	-	TRBJ1-2	-	CASSSTAGPYGYTF	TGTGCCAGCAGTTCGACAGCAGGGCCCTATGGCTACACCTTC
TRBV7-8	few	TRBJ2-7	-	CASSLKWSQAQPYEQYF	TGTGCCAGCAGCTTAAAATGGTCACAGGCCCAACCCTACGAGCAGTACTTC
TRBV24-1	-	TRBJ2-3	TRBD2	CATSELTSGSEDTQYF	TGTGCCACCAGTGAACTGACTAGCGGGAGTGAAGATACGCAGTATTTT
TRBV9	-	TRBJ1-2	-	CASSVRSGYGYTF	TGTGCCAGCAGCGTGAGGTCGGGCTATGGCTACACCTTC
TRBV10-1	-	TRBJ1-5	-	CASSAGHSNQPQHF	TGCGCCAGCAGTGCTGGCCATAGCAATCAGCCCCAGCATTTT
TRBV5-1	-	TRBJ2-1	TRBD1	CASSPPGGNEQFF	TGCGCCAGCAGCCCACCAGGGGGAAATGAGCAGTTCTTC
TRBV3-1/TRBV3-2	once	TRBJ2-1	-	CASSQKPGMKQFF	TGTGCCAGCAGCCAAAAACCCGGGATGAAGCAGTTCTTC
TRBV28	-	TRBJ2-3	-	CATSGGATDTQYF	TGTGCCACGAGTGGGGGCGCAACAGATACGCAGTATTTT
TRBV7-8	-	TRBJ2-1	-	CASSSSPGQYNEQFF	TGTGCCAGCAGCAGCTCCCCCGGACAGTACAATGAGCAGTTCTTC
TRBV2	-	TRBJ2-7	-	CASSVSSGAGGSRPYGDEQYF	TGTGCCAGCAGTGTTTCTTCGGGGGCAGGGGGTTCCAGACCGTACGGGGACGAGCAGTACTTC
TRBV28	-	TRBJ1-4	TRBD1	CASKSGQGHEKLFF	TGTGCCAGTAAATCGGGACAGGGGCACGAAAAACTGTTTTTT
TRBV3-1/TRBV3-2	once	TRBJ2-5	-	CASSQVSRETQYF	TGTGCCAGCAGCCAAGTGTCTCGGGAGACCCAGTACTTC
TRBV27	-	TRBJ2-7	TRBD2	CASRRGTSGTYEQYF	TGTGCCAGCAGACGCGGGACTAGCGGTACCTACGAGCAGTACTTC
TRBV4-1	-	TRBJ2-3	TRBD2	CASSLPRGRSSGTPEADTQYF	TGCGCCAGCAGCCTCCCGAGGGGGAGATCTAGCGGGACCCCGGAGGCAGATACGCAGTATTTT